The rows below give T cell receptor beta chains drawn from one sample of a study of response to subunit inactivated influenza vaccine. TCRdb passed the RT-PCR reads through MiXCR, listing each CDR3 protein once. The sample shows approximately 500,000 distinct CDR3 sequences, 13% to 15% of them seen only once. This sample comprised PBMCs from blood, obtained 12 days after vaccination. All receptors derive from a man aged 45 to 65 who received an inactivated influenza vaccine. Each CDR3 is given with its conserved first and last residue. The D gene is left open where the match is weak. Some rows mark clone size as missing; the rest say once, few, many or name a class of expanded clone.

TRBD1,15,many,TRBJ2-2,TRBV5-6,CASSSGQAVTGELFF,TGTGCCAGCAGCTCGGGACAGGCAGTAACCGGGGAGCTGTTTTTT
NA,13,many,TRBJ2-1,TRBV27,CASSFVRGNEQFF,TGTGCCAGCAGTTTTGTTAGAGGCAATGAGCAGTTCTTC
NA,15,few,TRBJ1-4,TRBV5-1,CASSLGVGTNEKLFF,TGCGCCAGCAGCTTGGGTGTGGGAACTAATGAAAAACTGTTTTTT
TRBD2,15,NA,TRBJ2-7,TRBV7-2,CASRLAGGPWSEQYF,TGTGCCAGCCGACTAGCGGGAGGCCCTTGGTCCGAGCAGTACTTC
NA,16,NA,TRBJ2-5,TRBV7-6,CASSVHPPPTGETQYF,TGTGCCAGCAGCGTCCACCCCCCGCCGACGGGAGAGACCCAGTACTTC
NA,12,few,TRBJ1-5,TRBV20-1,CSASSGAVPQHF,TGCAGTGCTAGTTCAGGGGCAGTGCCCCAGCATTTT
NA,12,NA,TRBJ2-2,TRBV24-1,CATSPGPGELFF,TGTGCCACCAGTCCAGGACCCGGGGAGCTGTTTTTT
TRBD1,15,few,TRBJ2-2,TRBV7-2,CASRWDRGTTGELFF,TGTGCCAGCAGATGGGACAGGGGCACGACCGGGGAGCTGTTTTTT
TRBD2,15,NA,TRBJ2-1,TRBV5-1,CASRQAGGSYNEQFF,TGCGCCAGCAGACAGGCGGGAGGGTCCTACAATGAGCAGTTCTTC
NA,15,NA,TRBJ1-4,TRBV25-1,CASSPNLGGNEKLFF,TGTGCCAGCAGTCCGAATTTAGGGGGGAATGAAAAACTGTTTTTT
NA,14,NA,TRBJ1-5,TRBV6-2/TRBV6-3,CASSYDPANQPQHF,TGTGCCAGCAGTTATGACCCGGCGAATCAGCCCCAGCATTTT
NA,14,many,TRBJ2-7,TRBV7-9,CASSPRLSSYEQYF,TGTGCCAGCAGCCCGCGGCTCAGCTCCTACGAGCAGTACTTC
NA,15,few,TRBJ2-3,TRBV11-3,CASSMRDSSGDTQYF,TGTGCCAGCAGTATGAGGGACTCATCGGGAGATACGCAGTATTTT